The clone carrying this T cell receptor beta chain was seen a few times. Its antigen remains unknown. The data were taken from a study of beta chain features in type 1 diabetes. Isolated RNA was reverse transcribed in full, so expressed TCRB transcripts were sequenced. TCRdb's table, derived via immunoSEQ multiplex PCR, lists solely in-frame clones and lacks some. The table records 680,000 or so clones, around 15% of them present only once. Study findings and constraints: Type 1 diabetes patients had TCRB CDR3s that were shorter (moderately but significantly so) in all four CD4+ subsets.

The ends were cut back, 0 bases at V and 8 bases at J, with 9 bases in the middle. CDR1 is SGHNT and CDR2 is YYREEE in the germline V gene (reference sequence). This CDR3 comprises 13 residues. The genes are TRBV5-4 and TRBJ2-1; tentative D call: TRBD2 (5 bases). The sequence was obtained from a man between 18 and 35 years old with type 1 diabetes. Sequenced input: naive CD4+ T cells from blood. The DNA for the CDR3 is TGTGCCAGCAGCTTGGGTCGGGATGATGAGCAGTTCTTC. Residues: CASSLGRDDEQFF.